Listed below are T cell receptor beta chains from one sample, sequenced in a study of blood T cell repertoires in COVID-19. The protocol was immunoSEQ multiplex PCR, while the TCRdb copy is restricted to in-frame clones and leaves out a portion. The repertoire holds fewer than 70,000 clones, with around 78% as singletons. The sequenced sample consisted of peripheral blood. Receptors originate from a human donor in a cohort sampled during active COVID-19. CDR3s include the opening cysteine and the closing phenylalanine or tryptophan. Fields, in order: J gene, D gene, V gene, clone size, CDR3 protein, CDR3 DNA. D genes are given only for firm matches. Size is stated for part of the rows, as once, few or many counts, or as a class when the clone is expanded.

>TRBJ1-2|TRBD1|TRBV19|NA
CASSPDRDWGYTF
TGTGCCAGTAGCCCCGACAGGGACTGGGGCTACACCTTC
>TRBJ1-1|TRBD1|TRBV7-6|NA
CASSSQGQLNTEAFF
TGTGCCAGCAGCTCCCAGGGACAGTTGAACACTGAAGCTTTCTTT
>TRBJ2-5|NA|TRBV30|NA
CAWSVSLQETQYF
TGTGCCTGGAGTGTCTCCCTACAAGAGACCCAGTACTTC
>TRBJ2-7|NA|TRBV9|NA
CASSVGRGRSYEQYF
TGTGCCAGCAGCGTAGGCCGGGGTAGGTCCTACGAGCAGTACTTC
>TRBJ2-7|TRBD2|TRBV27|few
CASWGLAGFGEQYF
TGTGCCAGCTGGGGACTAGCGGGATTTGGCGAGCAGTACTTC
>TRBJ1-5|NA|TRBV19|NA
CASSPITGISLYNQPQHF
TGTGCCAGTAGTCCAATAACCGGGATCTCACTGTACAATCAGCCCCAGCATTTT
>TRBJ1-1|NA|TRBV7-9|NA
CASSFSHTNTEAFF
TGTGCCAGCAGCTTTAGCCATACGAACACTGAAGCTTTCTTT
>TRBJ2-5|TRBD2|TRBV9|NA
CASGLAGSETQYF
TGTGCCAGCGGGCTAGCGGGATCAGAGACCCAGTACTTC
>TRBJ1-6|TRBD1|TRBV7-9|NA
CASSSRLAGGNSPLHF
TGTGCCAGCAGCTCCCGGTTGGCAGGGGGTAATTCACCCCTCCACTTT
>TRBJ1-5|TRBD1|TRBV24-1|once
CATRTGARNQPQHF
TGTGCCACCAGGACAGGGGCGCGTAATCAGCCCCAGCATTTT
>TRBJ2-7|TRBD2|TRBV30|NA
CAWTSGNSYEQYF
TGTGCCTGGACTAGCGGTAACTCCTACGAGCAGTACTTC
>TRBJ1-6|NA|TRBV6-4|once
CASSEGQGNSPLHF
TGTGCCAGCAGTGAGGGGCAGGGGAATTCACCCCTCCACTTT
>TRBJ2-7|NA|TRBV6-5|NA
CASSYSSFLTYEQYF
TGTGCCAGCAGTTACTCGAGTTTCCTCACCTACGAGCAGTACTTC
>TRBJ1-2|NA|TRBV11-2|NA
CASSPRGGRSDGYTF
TGTGCCAGCAGCCCCCGAGGCGGGAGATCGGATGGCTACACCTTC
>TRBJ2-7|NA|TRBV5-1|once
CASSFGRRSYEQYF
TGCGCCAGCAGCTTTGGTCGGAGATCCTACGAGCAGTACTTC
>TRBJ2-7|NA|TRBV5-5|NA
CASSLGGSSYEQYF
TGTGCCAGCAGCTTGGGGGGCAGCTCCTACGAGCAGTACTTC
>TRBJ2-5|TRBD1|TRBV5-6|NA
CASSLAGTGGETQYF
TGTGCCAGCAGCTTGGCCGGGACAGGCGGGGAGACCCAGTACTTC
>TRBJ1-5|NA|TRBV28|NA
CASSPDIFGNQPQHF
TGTGCCAGCAGTCCCGACATTTTTGGCAATCAGCCCCAGCATTTT
>TRBJ2-7|TRBD2|TRBV19|few
CASRPGPGLAGDYEQYF
TGTGCCAGTAGACCCGGACCGGGACTAGCGGGAGACTACGAGCAGTACTTC
>TRBJ2-1|NA|TRBV6-2/TRBV6-3|NA
CASSAMIADYYNEQFF
TGTGCCAGCAGTGCGATGATAGCGGACTACTACAATGAGCAGTTCTTC
>TRBJ2-5|NA|TRBV5-1|NA
CASSLMGQLQETQYF
TGCGCCAGCAGCTTGATGGGGCAGCTACAAGAGACCCAGTACTTC
>TRBJ2-6|TRBD2|TRBV19|few
CASRVAGGANVLTF
TGTGCCAGTAGGGTAGCGGGCGGGGCCAACGTCCTGACTTTC
>TRBJ2-7|NA|TRBV27|NA
CASSPDSTNYEQYF
TGTGCCAGCAGCCCGGACAGTACTAATTACGAGCAGTACTTC
>TRBJ2-5|NA|TRBV27|NA
CASSLFPGQETQYF
TGTGCCAGCAGTTTATTCCCCGGGCAAGAGACCCAGTACTTC
>TRBJ1-2|NA|TRBV18|few
CASSPDRAPNYGYTF
TGTGCCAGCTCACCGGACAGAGCCCCTAACTATGGCTACACCTTC
>TRBJ1-6|TRBD1|TRBV7-9|NA
CASSGDRGPTPLHF
TGTGCCAGCAGCGGAGATAGGGGGCCGACACCCCTCCACTTT
>TRBJ2-1|NA|TRBV30|NA
CAFGRGLGNEQFF
TGTGCCTTCGGGCGAGGGCTCGGGAATGAGCAGTTCTTC
>TRBJ1-2|TRBD1|TRBV5-1|NA
CASSPAAGGKRGYTF
TGCGCCAGCAGCCCCGCGGCAGGGGGCAAGAGGGGCTACACCTTC
>TRBJ1-1|TRBD1|TRBV19|NA
CASRLWGQDITEAFF
TGTGCCAGTAGGCTGTGGGGACAGGATATTACTGAAGCTTTCTTT
>TRBJ2-7|NA|TRBV7-6|once
CASSSASSYEQYF
TGTGCCAGCAGCTCCGCGAGCTCCTACGAGCAGTACTTC
>TRBJ2-7|TRBD1|TRBV10-2|few
CASLQRGPYEQYF
TGCGCCAGCCTACAGAGGGGGCCCTACGAGCAGTACTTC
>TRBJ2-7|TRBD2|TRBV6-5|NA
CASSRRGVYEQYF
TGTGCCAGCAGCCGTCGGGGGGTCTACGAGCAGTACTTC
>TRBJ1-3|NA|TRBV19|NA
CASSIGRSAGNTIYF
TGTGCCAGTAGTATAGGAAGATCGGCTGGAAACACCATATATTTT
>TRBJ2-7|NA|TRBV19|once
CASSYQGGSYEQYF
TGTGCCAGTAGCTATCAGGGGGGCTCATACGAGCAGTACTTC
>TRBJ2-7|NA|TRBV13|NA
CASSSQGYEQYF
TGTGCCAGCAGCTCCCAGGGATACGAGCAGTACTTC
>TRBJ1-6|NA|TRBV5-5|NA
CASSLTSDSPLHF
TGTGCCAGCAGCTTGACTAGCGATTCACCCCTCCACTTT
>TRBJ2-5|TRBD2|TRBV3-1/TRBV3-2|NA
CASSQPGLAGETQYF
TGTGCCAGCAGCCAGCCGGGACTAGCGGGAGAGACCCAGTACTTC
>TRBJ1-5|TRBD1|TRBV19|NA
CASSLGAGGQPQHF
TGTGCCAGTAGTCTTGGGGCAGGGGGTCAGCCCCAGCATTTT
>TRBJ2-2|NA|TRBV29-1|NA
CSGWGENTGELFF
TGCAGCGGCTGGGGGGAGAACACCGGGGAGCTGTTTTTT
>TRBJ2-2|NA|TRBV6-5|NA
CASSYGRARAGELFF
TGTGCCAGCAGTTACGGGCGGGCCCGGGCCGGGGAGCTGTTTTTT
>TRBJ1-1|TRBD1|TRBV4-3|NA
CASSQEGQGLNTEAFF
TGCGCCAGCAGCCAGGAGGGACAGGGATTGAACACTGAAGCTTTCTTT